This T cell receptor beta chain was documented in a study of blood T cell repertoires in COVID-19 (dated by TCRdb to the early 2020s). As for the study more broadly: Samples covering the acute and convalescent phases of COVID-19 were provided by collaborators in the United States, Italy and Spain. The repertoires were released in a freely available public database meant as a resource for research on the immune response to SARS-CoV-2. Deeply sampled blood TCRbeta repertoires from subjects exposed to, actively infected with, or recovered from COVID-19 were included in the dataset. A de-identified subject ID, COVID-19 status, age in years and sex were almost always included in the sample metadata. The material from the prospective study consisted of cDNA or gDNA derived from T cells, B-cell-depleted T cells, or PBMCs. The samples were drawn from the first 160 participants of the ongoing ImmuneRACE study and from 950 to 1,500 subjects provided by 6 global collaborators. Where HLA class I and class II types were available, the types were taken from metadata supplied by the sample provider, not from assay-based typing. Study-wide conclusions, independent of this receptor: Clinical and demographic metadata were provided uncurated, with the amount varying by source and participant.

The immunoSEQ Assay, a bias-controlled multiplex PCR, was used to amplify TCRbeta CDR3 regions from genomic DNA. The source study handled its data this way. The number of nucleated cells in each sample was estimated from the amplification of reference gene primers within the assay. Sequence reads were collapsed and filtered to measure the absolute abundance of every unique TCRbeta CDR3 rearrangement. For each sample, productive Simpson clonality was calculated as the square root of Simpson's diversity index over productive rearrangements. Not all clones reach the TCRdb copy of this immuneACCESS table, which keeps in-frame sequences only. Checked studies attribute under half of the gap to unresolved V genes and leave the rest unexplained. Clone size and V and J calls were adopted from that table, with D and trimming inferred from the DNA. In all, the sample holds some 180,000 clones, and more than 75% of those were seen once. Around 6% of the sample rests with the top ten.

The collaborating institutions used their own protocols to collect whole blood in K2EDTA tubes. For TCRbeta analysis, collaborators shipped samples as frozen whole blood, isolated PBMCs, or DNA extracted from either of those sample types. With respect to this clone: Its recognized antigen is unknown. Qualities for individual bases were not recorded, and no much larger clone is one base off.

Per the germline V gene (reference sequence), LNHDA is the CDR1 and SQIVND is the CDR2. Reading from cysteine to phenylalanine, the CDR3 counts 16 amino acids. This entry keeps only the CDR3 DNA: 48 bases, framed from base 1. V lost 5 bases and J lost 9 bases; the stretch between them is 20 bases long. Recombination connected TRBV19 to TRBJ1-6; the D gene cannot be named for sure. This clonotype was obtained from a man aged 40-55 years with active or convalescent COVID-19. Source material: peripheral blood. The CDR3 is CASSPGGPTGGSPLHF. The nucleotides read TGTGCCAGTAGTCCGGGAGGACCGACCGGAGGTTCACCCCTCCACTTT.